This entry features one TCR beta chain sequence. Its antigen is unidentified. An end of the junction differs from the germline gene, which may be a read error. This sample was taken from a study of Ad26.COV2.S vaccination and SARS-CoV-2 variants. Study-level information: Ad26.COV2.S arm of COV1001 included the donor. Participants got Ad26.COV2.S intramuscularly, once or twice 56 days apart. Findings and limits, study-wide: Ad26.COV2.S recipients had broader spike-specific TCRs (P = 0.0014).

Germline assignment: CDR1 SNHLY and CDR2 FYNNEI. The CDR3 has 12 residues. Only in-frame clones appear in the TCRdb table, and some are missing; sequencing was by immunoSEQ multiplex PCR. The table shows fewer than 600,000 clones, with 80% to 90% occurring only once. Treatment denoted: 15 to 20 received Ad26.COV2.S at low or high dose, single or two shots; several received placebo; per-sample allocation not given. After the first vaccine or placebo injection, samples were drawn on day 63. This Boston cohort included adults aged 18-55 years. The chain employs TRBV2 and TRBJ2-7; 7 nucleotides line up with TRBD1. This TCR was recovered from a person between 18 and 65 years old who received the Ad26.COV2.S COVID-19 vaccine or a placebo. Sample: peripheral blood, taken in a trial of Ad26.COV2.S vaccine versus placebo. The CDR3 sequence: CASSGDSPVMNF. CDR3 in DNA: TGTGCCAGCAGTGGGGACAGCCCCGTCATGAACTTC.